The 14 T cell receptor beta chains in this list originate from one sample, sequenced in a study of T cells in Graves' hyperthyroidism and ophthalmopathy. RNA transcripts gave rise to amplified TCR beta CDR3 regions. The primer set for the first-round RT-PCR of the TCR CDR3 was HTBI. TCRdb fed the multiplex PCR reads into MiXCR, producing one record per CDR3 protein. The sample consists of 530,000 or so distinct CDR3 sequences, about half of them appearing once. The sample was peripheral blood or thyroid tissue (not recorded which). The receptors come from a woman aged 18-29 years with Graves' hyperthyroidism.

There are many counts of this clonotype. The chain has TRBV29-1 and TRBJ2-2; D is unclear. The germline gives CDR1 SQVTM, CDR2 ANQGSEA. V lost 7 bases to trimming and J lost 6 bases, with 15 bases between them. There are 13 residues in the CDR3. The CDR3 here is CSALLAPAGELFF. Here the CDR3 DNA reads TGCAGCGCCCTCCTGGCACCGGCCGGGGAGCTGTTTTTT.

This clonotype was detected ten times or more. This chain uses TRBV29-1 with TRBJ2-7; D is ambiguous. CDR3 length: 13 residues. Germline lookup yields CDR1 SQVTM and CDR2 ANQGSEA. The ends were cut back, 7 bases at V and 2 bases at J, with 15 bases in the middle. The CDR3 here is CSASSHNAYEQYF. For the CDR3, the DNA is TGCAGCGCTTCCAGCCACAACGCCTACGAGCAGTACTTC.

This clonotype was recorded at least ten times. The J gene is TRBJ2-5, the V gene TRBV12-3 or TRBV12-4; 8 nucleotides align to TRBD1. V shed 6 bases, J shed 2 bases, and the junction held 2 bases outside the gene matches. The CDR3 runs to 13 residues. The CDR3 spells CASRTGEQETQYF. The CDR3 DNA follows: TGTGCCAGCAGGACAGGGGAACAAGAGACCCAGTACTTC.

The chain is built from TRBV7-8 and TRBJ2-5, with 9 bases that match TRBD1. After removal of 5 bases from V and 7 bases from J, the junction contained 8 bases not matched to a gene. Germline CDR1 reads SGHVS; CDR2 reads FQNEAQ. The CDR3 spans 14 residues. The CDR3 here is CASSDLSGQGTQYF. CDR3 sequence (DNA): TGTGCCAGCAGCGACTTATCGGGACAGGGGACCCAGTACTTC.

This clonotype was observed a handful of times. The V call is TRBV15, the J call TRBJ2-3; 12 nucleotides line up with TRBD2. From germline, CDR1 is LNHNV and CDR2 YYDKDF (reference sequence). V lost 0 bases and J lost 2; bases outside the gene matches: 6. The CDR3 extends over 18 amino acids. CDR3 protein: CATSRDASGRAYTDTQYF. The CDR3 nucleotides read TGTGCCACCAGCAGAGATGCTAGCGGGAGGGCCTACACAGATACGCAGTATTTT. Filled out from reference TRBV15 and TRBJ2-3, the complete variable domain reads DAMVIQNPRYQVTQFGKPVTLSCSQTLNHNVMYWYQQKSSQAPKLLFHYYDKDFNNEADTPDNFQSRRPNTSFCFLDIRSPGLGDTAMYLCATSRDASGRAYTDTQYFGPGTRLTVL.

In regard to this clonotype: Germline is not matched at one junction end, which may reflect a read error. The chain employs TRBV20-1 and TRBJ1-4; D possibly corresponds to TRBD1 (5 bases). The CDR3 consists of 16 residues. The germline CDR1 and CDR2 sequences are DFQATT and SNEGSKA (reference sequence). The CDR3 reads CSARSTAGSFREKLVF. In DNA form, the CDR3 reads TGCAGTGCTAGAAGTACGGCAGGGTCCTTTCGCGAAAAACTGGTTTTT.

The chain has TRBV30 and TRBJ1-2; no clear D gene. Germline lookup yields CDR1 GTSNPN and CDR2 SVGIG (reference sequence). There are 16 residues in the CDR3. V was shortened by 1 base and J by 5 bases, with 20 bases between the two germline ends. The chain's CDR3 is CAWSAVEYREGYGYTF. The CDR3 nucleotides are TGTGCCTGGAGTGCCGTGGAATATCGGGAGGGATATGGCTACACCTTC.

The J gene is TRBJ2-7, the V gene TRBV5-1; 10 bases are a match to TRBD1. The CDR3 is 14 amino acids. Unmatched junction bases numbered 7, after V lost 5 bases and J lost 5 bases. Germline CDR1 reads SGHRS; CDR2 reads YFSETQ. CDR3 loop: CASRDRTGGHEQYF. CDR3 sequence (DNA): TGCGCCAGCAGGGACCGGACAGGGGGGCACGAGCAGTACTTC.

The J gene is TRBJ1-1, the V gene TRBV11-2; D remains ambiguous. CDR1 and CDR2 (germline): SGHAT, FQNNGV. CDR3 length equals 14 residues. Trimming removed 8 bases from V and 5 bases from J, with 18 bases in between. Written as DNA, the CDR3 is TGTGCCAGCTCACCTTCCACCCTGGGGACTGAAGCTTTCTTT. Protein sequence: CASSPSTLGTEAFF.

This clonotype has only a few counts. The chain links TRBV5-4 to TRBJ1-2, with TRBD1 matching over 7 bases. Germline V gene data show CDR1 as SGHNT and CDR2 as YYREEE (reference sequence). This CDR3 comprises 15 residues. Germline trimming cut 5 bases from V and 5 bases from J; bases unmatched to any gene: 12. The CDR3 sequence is CASRRVGGRVYGYTF. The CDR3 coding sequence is TGTGCCAGCAGAAGGGTAGGGGGCCGTGTTTATGGCTACACCTTC. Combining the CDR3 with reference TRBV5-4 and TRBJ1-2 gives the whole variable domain ETGVTQSPTHLIKTRGQQVTLRCSSQSGHNTVSWYQQALGQGPQFIFQYYREEENGRGNFPPRFSGLQFPNYSSELNVNALELDDSALYLCASRRVGGRVYGYTFGSGTRLTVV.

The CDR3 DNA is TGTGCCAGCAGCTCGGGACAGTTCAAGCCTAGCACAGATACGCAGTATTTT. Amino acid sequence: CASSSGQFKPSTDTQYF. The chain is built from TRBV6-5 and TRBJ2-3; 7 nucleotides agree with TRBD1. V dropped 6 bases and J dropped 0; count of bases not matched to a gene: 12. Per the germline V gene, CDR1 is MNHEY and CDR2 is SVGAGI. This CDR3 spans 17 amino acids.

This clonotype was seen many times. CDR3 sequence (DNA): TGTGCCAGCCTCCCAATCGGCAGGGGAACAGGTCAGCCCCAGCATTTT. It codes for CASLPIGRGTGQPQHF. The rearrangement links TRBV27 to TRBJ1-5, with D maybe TRBD1 (6 bases). V was cut by 8 bases and J by 6 bases, with 23 bases left in between. The CDR3 runs to 16 residues. Germline V gives CDR1 MNHEY, CDR2 SMNVEV (reference sequence).

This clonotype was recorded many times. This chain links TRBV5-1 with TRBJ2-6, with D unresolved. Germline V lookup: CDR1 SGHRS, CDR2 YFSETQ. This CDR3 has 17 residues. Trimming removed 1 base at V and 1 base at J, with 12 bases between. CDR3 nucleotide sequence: TGCGCCAGCAGCTTGTTTGAGTTCGTATCTGGGGCCAACGTCCTGACTTTC. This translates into CASSLFEFVSGANVLTF. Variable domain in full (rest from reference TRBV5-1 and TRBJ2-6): KAGVTQTPRYLIKTRGQQVTLSCSPISGHRSVSWYQQTPGQGLQFLFEYFSETQRNKGNFPGRFSGRQFSNSRSEMNVSTLELGDSALYLCASSLFEFVSGANVLTFGAGSRLTVL.

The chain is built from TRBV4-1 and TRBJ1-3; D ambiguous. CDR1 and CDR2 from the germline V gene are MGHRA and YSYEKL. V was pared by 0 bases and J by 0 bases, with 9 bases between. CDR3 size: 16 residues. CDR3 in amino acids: CASSQEASNSGNTIYF. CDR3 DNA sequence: TGCGCCAGCAGCCAAGAAGCTTCGAACTCTGGAAACACCATATATTTT.